This record concerns one T cell receptor beta chain sequence. This clone occurred once. Its specific antigen is unknown. Base qualities were left out, and no much larger clone turns up one base away. TCRbeta CDR3 regions were amplified from genomic DNA by means of the immunoSEQ Assay, a bias-controlled multiplex PCR. Per the authors' processing: Nucleated cell counts per sample were estimated from amplification of reference gene primers within the assay. To quantify the absolute abundance of each unique TCRbeta CDR3 rearrangement, sequence reads were collapsed and filtered. For each sample, productive Simpson clonality was calculated as the square root of Simpson's diversity index over productive rearrangements. Held by TCRdb, this immuneACCESS table contains in-frame sequences only and omits some clones. Under half of the omission traces to an unresolved V gene where checked; the cause of the rest is unknown. V and J calls and clone size are as listed in that table; D and trimming were resolved from the DNA. A total of under 100,000 clones appear in this sample, around 90% of them only once. Clones ranked in the top ten supply 7% to 10% of the sample.

The data were obtained in a study of blood T cell repertoires in COVID-19 (dated by TCRdb to 2020 to 2021). A note on the overall study: The collaborator samples originated in the United States, Italy and Spain and spanned the acute and convalescent phases of COVID-19. The material from the prospective study consisted of cDNA or gDNA derived from T cells, B-cell-depleted T cells, or PBMCs. Deeply sampled blood TCRbeta repertoires from subjects exposed to, actively infected with, or recovered from COVID-19 were included in the dataset. A freely available public database, intended as a resource for researchers studying the immune response to SARS-CoV-2, is where the repertoires were released. The samples were drawn from the first 160 participants of the ongoing ImmuneRACE study and from over 950 subjects provided by 6 global collaborators. The sample metadata nearly always contained a de-identified subject ID, COVID-19 status, age in years and sex. Where available, HLA class I and class II types were taken from metadata supplied by the sample provider and were not determined by assay-based typing. Overall study outcomes, separate from this receptor: The amount of clinical and demographic metadata varied by source and participant and was provided uncurated.

Each collaborating institution followed its own protocols to collect whole blood in K2EDTA tubes. Collaborator samples were shipped for TCRbeta analysis as frozen whole blood, isolated PBMCs, or DNA extracted from either sample type. The source material was peripheral blood. This TCR came from a man aged 25-40 years with acute or convalescent COVID-19.

The nucleotides are TGCGCCAGCAGCCAAGATCGGGTCAGCGAAAACATTCAGTACTTC. Its protein reads: CASSQDRVSENIQYF. The chain links TRBV4-1 with TRBJ2-4; no confident D gene assignment can be made. From the cysteine through the phenylalanine, the CDR3 covers 15 amino acids. The entry retains the CDR3 DNA only, 45 bases that are in frame from base 1. According to the germline V gene, CDR1 reads MGHRA and CDR2 reads YSYEKL. The junction carries 11 bases between V and J, which are trimmed by 0 bases and 5 bases respectively.